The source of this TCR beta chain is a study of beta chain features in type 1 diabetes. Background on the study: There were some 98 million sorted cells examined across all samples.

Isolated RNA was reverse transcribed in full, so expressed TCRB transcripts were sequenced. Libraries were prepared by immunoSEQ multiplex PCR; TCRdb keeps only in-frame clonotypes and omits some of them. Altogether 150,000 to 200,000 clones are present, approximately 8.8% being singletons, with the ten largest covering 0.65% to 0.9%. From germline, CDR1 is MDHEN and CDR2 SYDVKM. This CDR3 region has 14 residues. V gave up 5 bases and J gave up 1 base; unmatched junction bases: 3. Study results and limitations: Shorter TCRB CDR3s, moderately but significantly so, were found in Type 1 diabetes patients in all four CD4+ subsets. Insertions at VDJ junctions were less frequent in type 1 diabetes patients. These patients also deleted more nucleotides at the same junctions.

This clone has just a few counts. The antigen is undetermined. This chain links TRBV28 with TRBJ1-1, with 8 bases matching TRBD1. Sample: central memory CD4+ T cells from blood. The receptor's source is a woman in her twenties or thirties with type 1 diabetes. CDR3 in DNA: TGTGCCAGCAGTGGCGGGACAGGGAACACTGAAGCTTTCTTT. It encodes CASSGGTGNTEAFF.